This TCR beta chain originates from a study of shared clonotypes between healthy human individuals. V was cut by 1 base and J by 5 bases, with 11 bases left in between. CDR1 MGHRA and CDR2 YSYEKL come from the germline V gene. CDR3 length equals 14 residues. Data came from immunoSEQ multiplex PCR; TCRdb stores just in-frame clones and leaves some out. The sample yields about 690,000 clones, 80% to 95% seen once. Material: memory CD8+ T cells from PBMCs. Subset meaning: CD45RO+ cells pooled with CCR7-negative TemRA cells. The rearrangement links TRBV4-1 to TRBJ1-1, with TRBD1 as a possible D gene (5 bases). The source of this sequence is a man between 18 and 35 years old in good health. Some clones in this sample may be carry-over from other donors' samples. CDR3 in DNA: TGCGCCAGCAGCCAAGGTAGGGGTTTTACTGAAGCTTTCTTT. Residues: CASSQGRGFTEAFF.